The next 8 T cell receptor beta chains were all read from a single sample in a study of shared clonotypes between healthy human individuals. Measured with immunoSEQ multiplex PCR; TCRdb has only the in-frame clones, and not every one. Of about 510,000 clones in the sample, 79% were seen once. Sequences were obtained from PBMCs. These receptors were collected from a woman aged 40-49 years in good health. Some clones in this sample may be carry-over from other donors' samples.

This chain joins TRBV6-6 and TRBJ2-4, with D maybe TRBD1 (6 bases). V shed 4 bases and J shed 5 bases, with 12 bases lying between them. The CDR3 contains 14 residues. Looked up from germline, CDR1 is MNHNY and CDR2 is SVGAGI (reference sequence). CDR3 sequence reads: CASSLGQGENIQYF. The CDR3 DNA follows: TGTGCCAGCAGTTTGGGACAAGGGGAAAACATTCAGTACTTC.

The CDR3 loop reads CAWNAGGTDTQYF. DNA for the CDR3: TGTGCCTGGAATGCGGGAGGCACAGATACGCAGTATTTT. The V and J genes are TRBV30 and TRBJ2-3; 7 bases are shared with TRBD2. Germline trimming cut 4 bases from V and 1 base from J; bases unmatched to any gene: 2. CDR1 GTSNPN and CDR2 SVGIG come from the germline V gene (reference sequence). The CDR3 has 13 residues.

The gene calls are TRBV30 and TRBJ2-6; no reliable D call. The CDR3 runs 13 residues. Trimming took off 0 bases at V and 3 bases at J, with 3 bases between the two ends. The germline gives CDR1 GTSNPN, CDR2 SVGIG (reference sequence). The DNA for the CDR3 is TGTGCCTGGAGTGTTCATGGGGCCAACGTCCTGACTTTC. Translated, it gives CAWSVHGANVLTF.

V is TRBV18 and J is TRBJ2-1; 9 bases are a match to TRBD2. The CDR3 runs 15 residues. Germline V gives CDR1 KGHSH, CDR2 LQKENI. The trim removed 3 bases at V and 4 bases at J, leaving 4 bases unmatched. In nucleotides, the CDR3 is TGTGCCAGCTCACCCCTGGCGGGAGGGTACAATGAGCAGTTCTTC. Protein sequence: CASSPLAGGYNEQFF.

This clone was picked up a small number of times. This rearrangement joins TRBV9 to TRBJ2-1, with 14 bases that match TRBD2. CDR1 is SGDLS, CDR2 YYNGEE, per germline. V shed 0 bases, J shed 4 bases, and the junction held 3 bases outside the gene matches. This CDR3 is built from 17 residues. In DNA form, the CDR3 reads TGTGCCAGCAGCGTAGGAGGGACTAGCGGGAGATACAATGAGCAGTTCTTC. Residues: CASSVGGTSGRYNEQFF.

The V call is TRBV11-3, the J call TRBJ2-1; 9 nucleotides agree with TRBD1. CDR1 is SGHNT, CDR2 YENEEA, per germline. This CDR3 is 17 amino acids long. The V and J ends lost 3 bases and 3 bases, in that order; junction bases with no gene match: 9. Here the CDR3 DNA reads TGTGCCAGCAGCTTGGACACCGGGACAGGGATCTACAATGAGCAGTTCTTC. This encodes CASSLDTGTGIYNEQFF.

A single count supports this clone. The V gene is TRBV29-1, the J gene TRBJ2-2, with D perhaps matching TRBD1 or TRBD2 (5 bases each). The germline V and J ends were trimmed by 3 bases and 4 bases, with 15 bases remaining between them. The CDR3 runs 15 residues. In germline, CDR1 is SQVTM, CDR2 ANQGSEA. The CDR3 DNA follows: TGCAGCGTTGAGGAGGATAGTAGGGGCACCGGGGAGCTGTTTTTT. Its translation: CSVEEDSRGTGELFF.

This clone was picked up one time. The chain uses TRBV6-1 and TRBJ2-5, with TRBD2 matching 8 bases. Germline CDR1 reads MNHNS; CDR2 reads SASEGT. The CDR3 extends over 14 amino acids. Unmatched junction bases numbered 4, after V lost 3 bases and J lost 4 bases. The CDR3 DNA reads TGTGCCAGCAGTGAGTGGCGGGAGGCAGAGACCCAGTACTTC. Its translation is CASSEWREAETQYF.